The T cell receptor (beta chain) under discussion was sequenced for a study of blood T cell repertoires in COVID-19. Study in general: COVID-19 samples from acute and convalescent phases originated in the United States, Italy and Spain. In each case, the material was cDNA or gDNA derived from T cells, B-cell-depleted T cells, or PBMCs.

The authors' processing: Reference gene primer amplification yielded estimated nucleated cell counts. Profiling relied on immunoSEQ multiplex PCR, and the TCRdb table lists in-frame clones only, not all of them. V, J and clone size are taken as reported in that table, and D and trimming were inferred from the DNA itself. This repertoire shows about 150,000 clones, 87% found once; its top ten account for 3.5% to 4.5%. The CDR3 contains 14 residues. Trimming took 0 bases from V and 5 from J, leaving 11 bases between them. The germline CDR1 and CDR2 sequences are SGHRS and YFSETQ. The origin of this receptor is a woman aged 60 to 75 with active or convalescent COVID-19. V is TRBV5-1 and J is TRBJ2-5; D is undetermined. Sequences were obtained from peripheral blood. The CDR3 DNA reads TGCGCCAGCAGCTTGGCCTCCTCCGGGGAGACCCAGTACTTC. Encoded protein: CASSLASSGETQYF.